Listed below are T cell receptor beta chains from one sample, sequenced in a study of T-cell reconstitution after alpha-beta-depleted transplantation in children. Each CDR3 protein is one row after TCRdb ran MiXCR on the PCR reads. The table lists some 490,000 distinct CDR3 sequences, 9.5% to 15% of them singletons. The sequencing here drew on PBMCs from the stem cell graft donor, taken from the stem cell graft. Receptors were obtained from a human donor who donated a stem cell graft to a child with combined immunodeficiency. CDR3s include the opening cysteine and the closing phenylalanine or tryptophan. The order of the fields is J gene, V gene, D gene, clone size, CDR3 protein, CDR3 DNA. The D gene is left open where the match is weak. Only some rows state a clone size, as once, few, many or a class for expanded clones.

TRBJ2-1 TRBV12-3/TRBV12-4 TRBD1 few CASRPDSGTGPGGEQFF TGTGCCAGCAGGCCGGACTCCGGGACAGGGCCTGGTGGTGAGCAGTTCTTC
TRBJ2-2 TRBV12-3/TRBV12-4 NA NA CASSSPWTGELFF TGTGCCAGTTCTTCCCCATGGACCGGGGAGCTGTTTTTT
TRBJ2-3 TRBV28 TRBD2 many CASSRSSGRAVDTQYF TGTGCCAGCAGTCGATCTAGCGGGAGGGCCGTAGATACGCAGTATTTT
TRBJ2-1 TRBV13 TRBD2 many CASSVLAGGSTYNEQFF TGTGCCAGCAGCGTCCTAGCGGGGGGCTCAACCTACAATGAGCAGTTCTTC
TRBJ2-7 TRBV20-1 TRBD2 many CSAGTSGDYEQYF TGCAGTGCCGGGACTAGCGGTGACTACGAGCAGTACTTC
TRBJ2-2 TRBV5-1 TRBD1 NA CASSQVPGQGLQAGTGELFF TGCGCCAGCAGCCAGGTACCGGGACAGGGGCTCCAAGCTGGCACCGGGGAGCTGTTTTTT
TRBJ1-3 TRBV6-5 NA few CASSYSTDQSSGNTIYF TGTGCCAGCAGTTACTCGACAGACCAGAGCTCTGGAAACACCATATATTTT
TRBJ1-1 TRBV6-2/TRBV6-3 NA few CASSYDWDTAGPEAFF TGTGCCAGCAGTTACGATTGGGACACAGCGGGCCCTGAAGCTTTCTTT
TRBJ2-3 TRBV12-3/TRBV12-4 NA few CASTLLRTFADTQYF TGTGCCAGCACCCTACTCCGGACATTCGCAGATACGCAGTATTTT
TRBJ2-7 TRBV6-1 NA NA CASREVYEQYF TGTGCCAGCAGGGAGGTCTACGAGCAGTACTTC
TRBJ2-5 TRBV15 NA NA CATSPYLNQETQYF TGTGCCACCAGCCCATACCTTAACCAAGAGACCCAGTACTTC
TRBJ2-1 TRBV27 TRBD2 few CASSLYPSGLSYNEQFF TGTGCCAGCAGTTTATATCCTAGCGGTCTCTCCTACAATGAGCAGTTCTTC
TRBJ1-6 TRBV20-1 NA NA CSAREGIRIESPLHF TGCAGTGCTAGGGAGGGTATAAGGATTGAATCACCCCTCCACTTT
TRBJ1-2 TRBV14 NA NA CASSQDVNDYGYTF TGTGCCAGCAGCCAAGATGTTAATGACTATGGCTACACCTTC
TRBJ1-4 TRBV7-9 NA NA CASSSFRGGASEKLFF TGTGCCAGCAGCTCATTTCGGGGGGGCGCATCTGAAAAACTGTTTTTT
TRBJ2-3 TRBV4-3 TRBD2 few CASSQGEGSWHTDTQYF TGCGCCAGCAGCCAGGGGGAGGGGTCATGGCACACAGATACGCAGTATTTT
TRBJ2-7 TRBV7-2 NA few CASSLVGSISYEQYF TGTGCCAGCAGCTTAGTTGGCAGTATCTCCTACGAGCAGTACTTC
TRBJ2-1 TRBV30 NA few CAWSAPEGEQFF TGTGCCTGGAGCGCCCCCGAGGGTGAGCAGTTCTTC
TRBJ2-2 TRBV11-2 TRBD1 few CASSLPNRGYTGELFF TGTGCCAGCAGCTTACCCAACAGGGGGTACACCGGGGAGCTGTTTTTT
TRBJ1-1 TRBV12-3/TRBV12-4 NA NA CASTPAGEAFF TGTGCCAGCACCCCCGCGGGTGAAGCTTTCTTT
TRBJ1-6 TRBV6-6 NA many CASSYSAVSPLHF TGTGCCAGCAGTTACTCGGCAGTCTCACCCCTCCACTTT
TRBJ1-1 TRBV5-1 NA many CASSSHYTVGTEAFF TGCGCCAGCAGCTCGCACTATACCGTCGGCACTGAAGCTTTCTTT
TRBJ1-3 TRBV11-2 TRBD1 NA CASSFKFGQGRTSGNTIYF TGTGCCAGCAGCTTCAAGTTCGGACAGGGGAGGACCTCTGGAAACACCATATATTTT
TRBJ2-7 TRBV7-8 TRBD1 few CASSLTQGGYEQYF TGTGCCAGCAGCTTAACACAGGGGGGTTATGAGCAGTACTTC
TRBJ2-3 TRBV6-5 NA many CASSYSKVTQTDTQYF TGTGCCAGCAGTTACTCGAAGGTCACCCAAACAGATACGCAGTATTTT
TRBJ2-5 TRBV30 TRBD2 NA CAWSRSSASGRSETQYF TGTGCCTGGAGTCGGAGTTCGGCTAGCGGGAGGTCAGAGACCCAGTACTTC
TRBJ2-1 TRBV12-3/TRBV12-4 NA many CASSLGLAGYNEQFF TGTGCCAGCAGCTTGGGGCTAGCAGGGTACAATGAGCAGTTCTTC